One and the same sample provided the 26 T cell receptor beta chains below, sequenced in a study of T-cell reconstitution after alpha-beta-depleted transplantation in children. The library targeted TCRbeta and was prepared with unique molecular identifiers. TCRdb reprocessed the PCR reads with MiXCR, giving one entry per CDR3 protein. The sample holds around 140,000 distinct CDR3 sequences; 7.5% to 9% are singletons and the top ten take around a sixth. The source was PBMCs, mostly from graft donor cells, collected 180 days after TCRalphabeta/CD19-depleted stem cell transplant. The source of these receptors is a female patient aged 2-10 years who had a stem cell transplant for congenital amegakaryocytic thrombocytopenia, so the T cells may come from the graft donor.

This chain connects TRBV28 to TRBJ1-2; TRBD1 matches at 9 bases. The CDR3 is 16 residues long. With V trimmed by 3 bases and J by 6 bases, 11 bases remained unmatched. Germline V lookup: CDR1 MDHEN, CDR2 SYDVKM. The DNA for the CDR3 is TGTGCCAGCAGTTTGGGGGCCGGGACAGGGTCTCATGGCTACACCTTC. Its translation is CASSLGAGTGSHGYTF.

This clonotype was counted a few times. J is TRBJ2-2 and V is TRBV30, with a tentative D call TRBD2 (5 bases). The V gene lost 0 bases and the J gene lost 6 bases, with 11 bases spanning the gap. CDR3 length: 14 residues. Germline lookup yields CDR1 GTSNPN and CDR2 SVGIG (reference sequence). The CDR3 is CAWSVLPGSGELFF. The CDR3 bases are TGTGCCTGGAGTGTACTCCCGGGGTCCGGGGAGCTGTTTTTT.

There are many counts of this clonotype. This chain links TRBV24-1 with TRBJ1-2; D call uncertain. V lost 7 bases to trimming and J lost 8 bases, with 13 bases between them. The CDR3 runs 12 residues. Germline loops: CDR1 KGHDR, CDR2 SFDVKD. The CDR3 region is CATRSGEGGYTF. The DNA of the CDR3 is TGTGCCACCAGGTCCGGGGAGGGCGGCTACACCTTC.

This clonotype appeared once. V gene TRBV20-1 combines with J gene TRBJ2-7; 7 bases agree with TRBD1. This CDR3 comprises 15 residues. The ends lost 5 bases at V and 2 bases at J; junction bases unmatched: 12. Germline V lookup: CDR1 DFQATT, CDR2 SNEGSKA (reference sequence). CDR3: CSAALTGRNTYEQYF. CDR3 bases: TGCAGTGCTGCCCTGACAGGGCGAAACACCTACGAGCAGTACTTC.

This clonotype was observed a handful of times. The CDR3 coding sequence is TGCGCCAGCAGTGAGTCGTCAAGGGGATCCTCCTACAATGAGCAGTTCTTC. Translating it yields CASSESSRGSSYNEQFF. The chain uses TRBV10-1 and TRBJ2-1; possibly TRBD1 for D (5 bases). This CDR3 has 17 amino acids. V was shortened by 0 bases and J by 0 bases, with 12 bases between the two germline ends. From germline, CDR1 is WNHNN and CDR2 SYGVQD (reference sequence).

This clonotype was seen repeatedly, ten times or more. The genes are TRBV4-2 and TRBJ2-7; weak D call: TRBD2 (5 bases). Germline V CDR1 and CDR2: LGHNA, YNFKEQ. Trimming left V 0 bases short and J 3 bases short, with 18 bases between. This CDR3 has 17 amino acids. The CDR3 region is CASSQDPYGLFNYEQYF. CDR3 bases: TGTGCCAGCAGCCAAGATCCATATGGACTCTTTAACTACGAGCAGTACTTC.

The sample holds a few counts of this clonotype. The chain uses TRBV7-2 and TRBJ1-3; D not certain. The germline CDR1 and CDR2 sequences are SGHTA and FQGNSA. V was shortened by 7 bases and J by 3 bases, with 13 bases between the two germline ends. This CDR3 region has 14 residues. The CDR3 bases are TGTGCCAGCACCACTTACGGGATTGGAAACACCATATATTTT. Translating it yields CASTTYGIGNTIYF. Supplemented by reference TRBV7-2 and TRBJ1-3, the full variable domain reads GAGVSQSPSNKVTEKGKDVELRCDPISGHTALYWYRQSLGQGLEFLIYFQGNSAPDKSGLPSDRFSAERTGGSVSTLTIQRTQQEDSAVYLCASTTYGIGNTIYFGEGSWLTVV.

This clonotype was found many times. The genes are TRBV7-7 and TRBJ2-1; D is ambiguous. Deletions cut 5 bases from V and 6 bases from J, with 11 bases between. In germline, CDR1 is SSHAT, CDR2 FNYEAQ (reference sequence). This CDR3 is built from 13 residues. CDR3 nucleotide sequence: TGTGCCAGCAGCACCGGAATGGGCAATGAGCAGTTCTTC. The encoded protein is CASSTGMGNEQFF.

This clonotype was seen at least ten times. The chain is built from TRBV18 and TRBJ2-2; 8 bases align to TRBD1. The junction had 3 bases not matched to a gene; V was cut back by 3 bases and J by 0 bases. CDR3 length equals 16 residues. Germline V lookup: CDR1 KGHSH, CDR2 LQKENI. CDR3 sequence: CASSPSGGANTGELFF. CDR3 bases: TGTGCCAGCTCACCTTCAGGGGGCGCGAACACCGGGGAGCTGTTTTTT.

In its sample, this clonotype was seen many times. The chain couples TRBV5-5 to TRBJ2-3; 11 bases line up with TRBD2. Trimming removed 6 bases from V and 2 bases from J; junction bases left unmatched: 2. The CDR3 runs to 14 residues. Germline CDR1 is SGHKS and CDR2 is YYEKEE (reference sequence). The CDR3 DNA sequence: TGTGCCAGCACGGGACTAGCGGCCACAGATACGCAGTATTTT. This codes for CASTGLAATDTQYF.

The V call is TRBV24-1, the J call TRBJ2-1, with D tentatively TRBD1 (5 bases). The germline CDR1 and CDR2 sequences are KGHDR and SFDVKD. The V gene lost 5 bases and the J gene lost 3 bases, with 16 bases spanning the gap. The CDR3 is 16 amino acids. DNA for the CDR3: TGTGCCACCAGTGCCCCAGCCGGACAAAACTACAATGAGCAGTTCTTC. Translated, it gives CATSAPAGQNYNEQFF.

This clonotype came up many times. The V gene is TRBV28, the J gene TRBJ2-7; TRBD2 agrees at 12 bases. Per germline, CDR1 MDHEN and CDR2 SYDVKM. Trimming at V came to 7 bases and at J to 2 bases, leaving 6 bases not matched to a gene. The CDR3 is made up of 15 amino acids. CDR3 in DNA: TGTGCCAGCACCCCTCTAGCGGGAGGGACCTACGAGCAGTACTTC. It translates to CASTPLAGGTYEQYF.

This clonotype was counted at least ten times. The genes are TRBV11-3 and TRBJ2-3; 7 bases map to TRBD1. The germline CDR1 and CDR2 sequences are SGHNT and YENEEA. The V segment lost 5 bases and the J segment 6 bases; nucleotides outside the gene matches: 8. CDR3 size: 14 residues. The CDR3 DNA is TGTGCCAGCAGCCCGACAGGGCTTTTGGATACGCAGTATTTT. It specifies CASSPTGLLDTQYF.

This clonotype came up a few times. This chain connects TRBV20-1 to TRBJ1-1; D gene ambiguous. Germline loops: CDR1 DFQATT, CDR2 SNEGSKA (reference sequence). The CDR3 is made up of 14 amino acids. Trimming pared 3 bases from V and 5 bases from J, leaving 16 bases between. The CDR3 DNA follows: TGCAGTGCTAGTCTCACTCTCCGATGGACTGAAGCTTTCTTT. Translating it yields CSASLTLRWTEAFF.

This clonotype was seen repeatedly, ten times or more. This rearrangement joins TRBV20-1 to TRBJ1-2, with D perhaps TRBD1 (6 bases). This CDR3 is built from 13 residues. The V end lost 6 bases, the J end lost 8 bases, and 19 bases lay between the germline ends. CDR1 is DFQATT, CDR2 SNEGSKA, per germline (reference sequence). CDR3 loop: CSAQITGSQGYTF. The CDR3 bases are TGCAGTGCGCAGATTACAGGGAGTCAGGGCTACACCTTC.

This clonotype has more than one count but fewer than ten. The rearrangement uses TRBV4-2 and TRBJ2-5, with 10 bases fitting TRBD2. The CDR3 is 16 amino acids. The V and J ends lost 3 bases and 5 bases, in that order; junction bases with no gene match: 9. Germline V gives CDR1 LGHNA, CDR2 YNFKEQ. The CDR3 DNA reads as TGTGCCAGCAGCCAGTATAGGAATAGCGGGGGGGAGACCCAGTACTTC. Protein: CASSQYRNSGGETQYF.

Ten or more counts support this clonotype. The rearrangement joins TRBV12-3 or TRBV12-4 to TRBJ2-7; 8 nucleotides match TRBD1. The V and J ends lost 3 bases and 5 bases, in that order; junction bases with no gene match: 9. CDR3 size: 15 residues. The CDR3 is CASSFVAGGINEQYF. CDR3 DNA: TGTGCCAGCAGTTTTGTGGCAGGGGGCATCAACGAGCAGTACTTC.

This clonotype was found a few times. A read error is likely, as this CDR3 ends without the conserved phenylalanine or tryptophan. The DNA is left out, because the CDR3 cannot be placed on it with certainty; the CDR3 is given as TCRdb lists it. The CDR3 sequence: CASSPNFRDPLVL. The J gene is TRBJ2-7, the V gene TRBV18; TRBD1 is the table's D call, not checked against the DNA. Germline V gives CDR1 KGHSH, CDR2 LQKENI. The CDR3 spans 13 amino acids, including both terminal residues.

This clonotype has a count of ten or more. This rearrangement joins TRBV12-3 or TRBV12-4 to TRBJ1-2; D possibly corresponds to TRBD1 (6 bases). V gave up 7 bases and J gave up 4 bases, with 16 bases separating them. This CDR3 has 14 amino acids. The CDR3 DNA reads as TGTGCCAGCAAATATTTAGACAGGATCTATGGCTACACCTTC. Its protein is CASKYLDRIYGYTF.

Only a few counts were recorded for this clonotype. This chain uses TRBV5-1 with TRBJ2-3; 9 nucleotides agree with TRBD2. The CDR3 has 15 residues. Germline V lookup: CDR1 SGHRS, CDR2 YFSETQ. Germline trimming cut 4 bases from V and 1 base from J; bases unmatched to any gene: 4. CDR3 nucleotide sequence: TGCGCCAGCAGCGGGCCTAGCGGGGGCACAGATACGCAGTATTTT. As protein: CASSGPSGGTDTQYF.

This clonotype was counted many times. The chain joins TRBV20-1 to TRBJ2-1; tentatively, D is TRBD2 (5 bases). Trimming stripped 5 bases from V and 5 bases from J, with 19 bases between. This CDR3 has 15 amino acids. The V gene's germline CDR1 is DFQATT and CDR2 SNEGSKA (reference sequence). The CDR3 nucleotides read TGCAGTGCTCCTGAGCGGTTTTCGCGGAACAATGAGCAGTTCTTC. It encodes CSAPERFSRNNEQFF.

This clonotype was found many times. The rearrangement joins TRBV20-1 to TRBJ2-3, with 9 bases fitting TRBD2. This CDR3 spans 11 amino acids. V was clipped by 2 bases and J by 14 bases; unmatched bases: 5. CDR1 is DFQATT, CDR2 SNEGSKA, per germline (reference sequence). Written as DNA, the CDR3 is TGCAGTGCTAGATGGTCTAGCGGGGTGTATTTT. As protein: CSARWSSGVYF.

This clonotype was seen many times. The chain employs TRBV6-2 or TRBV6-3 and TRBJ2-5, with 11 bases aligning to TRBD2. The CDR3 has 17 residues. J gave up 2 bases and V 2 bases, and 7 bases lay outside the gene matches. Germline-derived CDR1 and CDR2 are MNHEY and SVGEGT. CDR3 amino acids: CASSYLYWTSGQETQYF. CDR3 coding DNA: TGTGCCAGCAGTTACCTATATTGGACTAGCGGGCAAGAGACCCAGTACTTC.

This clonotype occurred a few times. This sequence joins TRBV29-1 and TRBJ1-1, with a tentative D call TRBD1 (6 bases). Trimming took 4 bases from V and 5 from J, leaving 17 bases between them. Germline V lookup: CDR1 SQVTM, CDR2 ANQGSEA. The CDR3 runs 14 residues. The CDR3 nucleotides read TGCAGCGTTGGTGCCGGGACAAGAGGAACTGAAGCTTTCTTT. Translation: CSVGAGTRGTEAFF. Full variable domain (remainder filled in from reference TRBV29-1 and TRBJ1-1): SAVISQKPSRDICQRGTSLTIQCQVDSQVTMMFWYRQQPGQSLTLIATANQGSEATYESGFVIDKFPISRPNLTFSTLTVSNMSPEDSSIYLCSVGAGTRGTEAFFGQGTRLTVV.

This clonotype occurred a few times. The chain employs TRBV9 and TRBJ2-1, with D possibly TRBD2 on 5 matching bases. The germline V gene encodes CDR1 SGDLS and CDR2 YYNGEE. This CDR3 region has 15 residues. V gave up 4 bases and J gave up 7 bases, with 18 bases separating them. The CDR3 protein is CASSPSRVAENEQFF. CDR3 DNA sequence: TGTGCCAGCAGCCCGTCGAGGGTAGCCGAAAATGAGCAGTTCTTC.

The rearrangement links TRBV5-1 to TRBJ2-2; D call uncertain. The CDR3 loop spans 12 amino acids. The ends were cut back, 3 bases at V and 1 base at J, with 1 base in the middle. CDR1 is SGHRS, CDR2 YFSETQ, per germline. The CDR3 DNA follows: TGCGCCAGCAGCTGGAACACCGGGGAGCTGTTTTTT. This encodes CASSWNTGELFF.